This record covers a single TCR beta chain. What it recognizes is unknown. The ends lost 1 base at V and 6 bases at J; junction bases unmatched: 15. Germline CDR1 and CDR2: MGHRA and YSYEKL. The CDR3 contains 17 residues. Here immunoSEQ multiplex PCR was the method, and the copy in TCRdb shows in-frame clones only, minus some. Of approximately 110,000 clones listed, less than 90% are singletons. The sample belongs to a study of T cell responses to AZD1222 COVID-19 vaccine. Study-wide points: Seropositive at baseline were only a handful of AZD1222 recipients.

Sequenced here: peripheral blood, sampled on day 0 of AZD1222 vaccination. This TCR came from an adult in good health. The V and J genes are TRBV4-1 and TRBJ2-7, with TRBD1 identical over 7 bases. DNA of the CDR3: TGCGCCAGCAGCCAAGCCGCCGCGACAGGGAGAAGTGGCGAGCAGTACTTC. Translated: CASSQAAATGRSGEQYF.